This T cell receptor beta chain emerged from a study of PD-L1 blockade in urothelial cancer. Study overall: The number of prior chemotherapy regimens per patient was 0 to 3. Analyzed time points were 3 weeks (second dose) and 6 weeks after therapy began.

Time point indicated: pretreatment peripheral blood. Patients were diagnosed with urothelial carcinoma, either locally advanced or metastatic. In germline, CDR1 is MDHEN, CDR2 SYDVKM. Trimming at V came to 3 bases and at J to 0 bases, leaving 7 bases not matched to a gene. The CDR3 contains 18 residues. Using immunoSEQ multiplex PCR, the repertoire was profiled, and TCRdb retains in-frame clones only, with some absent. The table has around 100,000 clones, around 87% seen once; the top ten hold more than 1.5%. This chain joins TRBV28 and TRBJ2-1; 11 bases agree with TRBD2. This clonotype originated in a man aged 60-69 years with urothelial cancer. The sample consisted of PBMCs, taken around atezolizumab (anti-PD-L1) treatment. CDR3 DNA sequence: TGTGCCAGCAGTTTTGTGTCTAGCGGGGGGACCTCCTACAATGAGCAGTTCTTC. Translated, it gives CASSFVSSGGTSYNEQFF.